A single sample gave rise to the 19 T cell receptor beta chains below, sequenced in a study of spatial heterogeneity in lung cancer. General study findings and limits: Within tumors, counts of expanded alpha and beta TCRs tracked tumor mutation counts.

TCRdb re-analysed the 5' RACE reads in MiXCR, keeping a single row per CDR3 protein. This sample has around 18,000 distinct CDR3 sequences, with 4.5% to 7.5% found just once. Their antigens are not known. Time point indicated: sample taken at primary tumor resection. Material: lung tumor tissue, obtained at surgery. Receptor source: a female donor with early-stage non-small cell lung cancer.

This clonotype was observed a few times. This beta chain was picked up by a library intended for alpha chains and is off target, so its count carries little meaning. This chain joins TRBV27 and TRBJ1-6; 9 bases match TRBD1. Germline CDR1 is MNHEY and CDR2 is SMNVEV (reference sequence). Unmatched junction bases numbered 10, after V lost 6 bases and J lost 4 bases. The CDR3 length is 17 residues. CDR3 sequence: CASSIRAGQGYNSPLHF. The CDR3 bases are TGTGCCAGCAGCATACGCGCGGGACAGGGTTATAATTCACCCCTCCACTTT.

In the case of this clonotype: A library prepared for alpha chains yielded this beta chain as an off-target read; its size is of little meaning. The rearrangement links TRBV5-5 to TRBJ1-2; D call uncertain. Germline-derived CDR1 and CDR2 are SGHKS and YYEKEE (reference sequence). Trimming removed 3 bases at V and 4 bases at J, with 10 bases between. The CDR3 extends over 13 amino acids. In DNA form, the CDR3 reads TGTGCCAGCAGCTCGGACGGAACCTATGGCTACACCTTC. Translation: CASSSDGTYGYTF.

This clonotype was found many times. Being off target in a library aimed at alpha chains, this beta chain has a size of little meaning. The V call is TRBV27, the J call TRBJ2-1, with TRBD2 matching over 10 bases. The germline V gene encodes CDR1 MNHEY and CDR2 SMNVEV (reference sequence). This CDR3 contains 20 residues. V gave up 1 base and J gave up 2 bases; unmatched junction bases: 14. In DNA, the CDR3 is TGTGCCAGCAGTTTATGGGGAAGGCTTTCGGGGACTAGCGCCTACAATGAGCAGTTCTTC. This encodes CASSLWGRLSGTSAYNEQFF.

In this sample, this clonotype turned up many times. With the library built for alpha chains, this beta chain is off target and its frequency is not meaningful. The chain is built from TRBV5-6 and TRBJ2-6; TRBD1 agrees at 8 bases. J lost 1 base, V lost 4 bases, and 16 bases had no gene match. This CDR3 is built from 20 residues. CDR1 and CDR2 from the germline V gene are SGHDT and YYEEEE. In DNA form, the CDR3 reads TGTGCCAGCAGCCCTGGGCCACGACAGGGGACTTTGTCTGGGGCCAACGTCCTGACTTTC. The encoded protein is CASSPGPRQGTLSGANVLTF. The full variable domain, with the rest looked up from reference TRBV5-6 and TRBJ2-6, is DAGVTQSPTHLIKTRGQQVTLRCSPKSGHDTVSWYQQALGQGPQFIFQYYEEEERQRGNFPDRFSGHQFPNYSSELNVNALLLGDSALYLCASSPGPRQGTLSGANVLTFGAGSRLTVL.

This clonotype was seen more than once but under ten times. This beta chain is off target for a library built for alpha chains, so its abundance means little. The CDR3 loop is CASSILAGGRTDTQYF. The CDR3 region has the DNA TGTGCCAGCAGCATTCTAGCGGGAGGGCGAACAGATACGCAGTATTTT. The chain uses TRBV7-2 and TRBJ2-3; the match to TRBD2 covers 12 bases. Looked up from germline, CDR1 is SGHTA and CDR2 is FQGNSA. The CDR3 runs 16 residues. V shed 5 bases and J 3 bases; nucleotides not matched to a gene: 6.

This clonotype has ten or more counts. In a library made to pick up alpha chains, this beta chain is a stray read with a size that means little. V gene TRBV3-1 combines with J gene TRBJ2-2; D not certain. This CDR3 spans 12 amino acids. Looked up from germline, CDR1 is LGHDT and CDR2 is YNNKEL (reference sequence). The V end lost 4 bases, the J end lost 6 bases, and 6 bases lay between the germline ends. In DNA form, the CDR3 reads TGTGCCAGCAGCCCTCTGTCCGGGGAGCTGTTTTTT. Its translation: CASSPLSGELFF.

This clonotype appeared many times. Little can be read into the size of this beta chain, an off-target read in a library designed for alpha chains. The rearrangement joins TRBV6-1 to TRBJ2-1, with TRBD1 as a possible D gene (6 bases). V gave up 1 base and J gave up 2 bases, with 9 bases separating them. Germline V gene lookup returns CDR1 MNHNS and CDR2 SASEGT. The CDR3 length is 15 residues. CDR3 nucleotide sequence: TGTGCCAGCAGTGAAGGGGCAGGGGCCTACAATGAGCAGTTCTTC. Protein sequence: CASSEGAGAYNEQFF.

In its sample, this clonotype was seen many times. Because the library targeted alpha chains, this beta chain is an off-target read whose size means little. The chain has TRBV10-3 and TRBJ2-7; TRBD1 aligns across 7 bases. The trim removed 7 bases at V and 6 bases at J, leaving 6 bases unmatched. The CDR3 consists of 12 residues. Germline V gene lookup returns CDR1 ENHRY and CDR2 SYGVKD. CDR3 in amino acids: CAITDRDREQYF. CDR3 DNA: TGTGCCATCACCGACAGGGACCGCGAGCAGTACTTC.

This clonotype was counted at least ten times. This beta chain is off target for a library built for alpha chains, so its abundance means little. The V call is TRBV20-1, the J call TRBJ2-3; D not resolved. Looked up from germline, CDR1 is DFQATT and CDR2 is SNEGSKA (reference sequence). The CDR3 consists of 16 residues. V was shortened by 4 bases and J by 2 bases, with 19 bases between the two germline ends. The CDR3 loop is CSANDRDKDLTDTQYF. CDR3 DNA: TGCAGTGCTAACGACCGCGACAAGGACCTCACAGATACGCAGTATTTT.

This clonotype was observed at least ten times. A library prepared for alpha chains yielded this beta chain as an off-target read; its size is of little meaning. The J gene is TRBJ2-2, the V gene TRBV7-3, with D uncertain. The V end lost 5 bases, the J end lost 7 bases, and 11 bases lay between the germline ends. Germline loops: CDR1 SGHTA, CDR2 FQGTGA. CDR3 length equals 13 residues. CDR3 bases: TGTGCCAGCAGCCCCAATTCTGTCGGGGAGCTGTTTTTT. Its translation is CASSPNSVGELFF.

In its sample, this clonotype ranks as medium-sized (0.01 to 0.1%). Little can be read into the size of this beta chain, an off-target read in a library designed for alpha chains. The chain joins TRBV29-1 to TRBJ2-2; 10 nucleotides match TRBD1. The length of the CDR3 is 14 residues. Germline CDR1 is SQVTM and CDR2 is ANQGSEA. The ends lost 6 bases at V and 6 bases at J; junction bases unmatched: 7. The CDR3 nucleotides are TGCAGCGTGCCCGGGACAGGGGTATCCGGGGAGCTGTTTTTT. This gives the protein CSVPGTGVSGELFF.

This clonotype was observed many times. Little can be read into the size of this beta chain, an off-target read in a library designed for alpha chains. J is TRBJ2-3 and V is TRBV11-2; TRBD2 agrees at 8 bases. Unmatched junction bases numbered 4, after V lost 4 bases and J lost 1 base. Per the germline V gene, CDR1 is SGHAT and CDR2 is FQNNGV. This CDR3 comprises 15 residues. This CDR3 is CASSSMGLGTDTQYF. As DNA, the CDR3 is TGTGCCAGCAGCTCAATGGGACTAGGCACAGATACGCAGTATTTT. Full variable domain (outside the CDR3, taken from reference TRBV11-2 and TRBJ2-3): EAGVAQSPRYKIIEKRQSVAFWCNPISGHATLYWYQQILGQGPKLLIQFQNNGVVDDSQLPKDRFSAERLKGVDSTLKIQPAKLEDSAVYLCASSSMGLGTDTQYFGPGTRLTVL.

With regard to this clonotype: This beta chain is an off-target read within a library intended for alpha chains, so its frequency means little. CDR3 DNA sequence: TGTGCCAGCAGTTTGAGGACAGGGGGCGCTGGGGCCAACGTCCTGACTTTC. Translating it yields CASSLRTGGAGANVLTF. The chain employs TRBV12-3 or TRBV12-4 and TRBJ2-6; TRBD1 matches 11 bases. V lost 3 bases to trimming and J lost 2 bases; unmatched junction nucleotides: 3. The CDR3 is made up of 17 amino acids.

With respect to this clonotype: This beta chain was picked up by a library intended for alpha chains and is off target, so its count carries little meaning. The V call is TRBV20-1, the J call TRBJ1-1; D may be TRBD1 (6 bases). Deletions cut 5 bases from V and 1 base from J, with 14 bases between. The CDR3 loop spans 14 amino acids. Germline lookup yields CDR1 DFQATT and CDR2 SNEGSKA (reference sequence). The CDR3 DNA reads as TGCAGTGCTTCCAAACGGACAGAGAACACTGAAGCTTTCTTT. Translating it yields CSASKRTENTEAFF.

The table lists this clonotype with many counts. Since it is a stray read in a library aimed at alpha chains, this beta chain has a size that is not meaningful. This chain uses TRBV11-2 with TRBJ2-1, with a tentative D call TRBD2 (6 bases). V lost 3 bases, J lost 3 bases, and 9 bases lay in between. The germline V gene has CDR1 SGHAT and CDR2 FQNNGV. The CDR3 is made up of 14 amino acids. This CDR3 reads CASSLSSDYNEQFF. CDR3 bases: TGTGCCAGCAGCTTGTCTAGCGACTACAATGAGCAGTTCTTC.

At least ten counts were recorded for this clonotype. This beta chain was picked up by a library intended for alpha chains and is off target, so its count carries little meaning. The chain combines TRBV2 with TRBJ1-1; TRBD1 matches 7 bases. Per germline, CDR1 SNHLY and CDR2 FYNNEI. The V gene end was trimmed by 6 bases and the J gene end by 4 bases; junction bases not matched to a gene: 8. The CDR3 loop spans 14 amino acids. Here the CDR3 reads CASSTTGTTTEAFF. The CDR3 DNA is TGTGCCAGCAGCACGACAGGGACGACCACTGAAGCTTTCTTT.

This clonotype was counted at least ten times. Since the library was made to target alpha chains, this beta chain is a stray read and its abundance is not meaningful. The chain is built from TRBV19 and TRBJ1-2; D remains ambiguous. From germline, CDR1 is LNHDA and CDR2 SQIVND (reference sequence). V was pared by 3 bases and J by 4 bases, with 6 bases between. The CDR3 consists of 12 residues. This chain's CDR3 is CASSISVYGYTF. The CDR3 nucleotides read TGTGCCAGTAGTATTTCCGTCTATGGCTACACCTTC.

This clonotype was seen more than once but under ten times. For a library built for alpha chains, this beta chain is a stray read; little rests on its size. The chain has TRBV7-3 and TRBJ2-1; no clear D. CDR3 length equals 15 residues. In germline, CDR1 is SGHTA, CDR2 FQGTGA. Trimming shortened V by 1 base and J by 4 bases, and 11 bases separated the two germline ends. DNA for the CDR3: TGTGCCAGCAGCTTAAATGCAGATTTATACAATGAGCAGTTCTTC. Translating gives CASSLNADLYNEQFF.

The sample holds many counts of this clonotype. Little can be read into the size of this beta chain, an off-target read in a library designed for alpha chains. The chain combines TRBV2 with TRBJ2-5, with no clear D. The germline CDR1 and CDR2 sequences are SNHLY and FYNNEI. CDR3 length: 13 amino acids. Trimming shortened V by 6 bases and J by 1 base, and 9 bases separated the two germline ends. The CDR3 DNA reads TGTGCCAGCAGATTGAATTTCCAAGAGACCCAGTACTTC. Encoded protein: CASRLNFQETQYF. The full variable domain, its missing parts supplied by reference TRBV2 and TRBJ2-5, is EPEVTQTPSHQVTQMGQEVILRCVPISNHLYFYWYRQILGQKVEFLVSFYNNEISEKSEIFDDQFSVERPDGSNFTLKIRSTKLEDSAMYFCASRLNFQETQYFGPGTRLLVL.